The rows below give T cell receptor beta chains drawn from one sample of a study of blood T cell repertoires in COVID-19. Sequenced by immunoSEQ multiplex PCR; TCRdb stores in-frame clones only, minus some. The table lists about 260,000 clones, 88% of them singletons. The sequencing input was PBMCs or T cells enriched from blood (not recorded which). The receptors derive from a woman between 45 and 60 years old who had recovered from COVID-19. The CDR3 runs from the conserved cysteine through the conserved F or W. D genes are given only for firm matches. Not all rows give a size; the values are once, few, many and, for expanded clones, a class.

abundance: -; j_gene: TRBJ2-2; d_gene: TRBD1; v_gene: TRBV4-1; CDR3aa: CAAEPGQGPPGELFF; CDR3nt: TGCGCCGCGGAACCGGGACAGGGACCCCCCGGGGAGCTGTTTTTT
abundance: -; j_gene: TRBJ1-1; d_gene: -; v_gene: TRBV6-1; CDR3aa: CASSEQGGNTEAFF; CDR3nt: TGTGCCAGCAGTGAACAGGGAGGGAACACTGAAGCTTTCTTT
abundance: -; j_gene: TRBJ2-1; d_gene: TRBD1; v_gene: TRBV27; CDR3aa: CASSPGQRYNEQFF; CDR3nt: TGTGCCAGCAGCCCGGGACAGAGATACAATGAGCAGTTCTTC
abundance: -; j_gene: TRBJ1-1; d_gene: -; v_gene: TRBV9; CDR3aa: CASSVAQPGITEAFF; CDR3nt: TGTGCCAGCAGCGTAGCTCAGCCGGGGATCACTGAAGCTTTCTTT
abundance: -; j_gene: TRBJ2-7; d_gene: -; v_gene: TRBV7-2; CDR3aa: CASSLAKGYEQYF; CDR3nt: TGTGCCAGCAGCTTAGCAAAGGGGTACGAGCAGTACTTC
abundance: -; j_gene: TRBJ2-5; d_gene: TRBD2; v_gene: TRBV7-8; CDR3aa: CASSATSGQETQYF; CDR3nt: TGTGCCAGCAGCGCAACTAGCGGCCAAGAGACCCAGTACTTC
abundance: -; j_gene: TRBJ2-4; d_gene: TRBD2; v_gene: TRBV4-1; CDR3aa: CASSQDFATSGENKNIQYF; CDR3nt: TGCGCCAGCAGCCAAGATTTCGCAACTAGCGGAGAGAATAAAAACATTCAGTACTTC
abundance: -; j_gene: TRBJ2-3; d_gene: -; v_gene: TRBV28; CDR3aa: CASSRKRKSTDTQYF; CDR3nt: TGTGCCAGCAGCCGCAAGCGGAAAAGCACAGATACGCAGTATTTT
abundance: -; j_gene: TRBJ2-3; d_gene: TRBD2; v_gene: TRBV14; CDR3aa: CASSQVGREVADTQYF; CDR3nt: TGTGCCAGCAGCCAAGTGGGGCGGGAGGTCGCAGATACGCAGTATTTT
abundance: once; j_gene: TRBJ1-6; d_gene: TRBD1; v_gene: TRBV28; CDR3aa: CASRRQGADVVPPLHF; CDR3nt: TGTGCCAGTAGGCGACAGGGGGCCGACGTTGTTCCACCCCTCCACTTT
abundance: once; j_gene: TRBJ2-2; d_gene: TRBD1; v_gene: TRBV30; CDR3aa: CASNNRGAGELFF; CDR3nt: TGTGCCTCAAACAACAGGGGCGCCGGGGAGCTGTTTTTT
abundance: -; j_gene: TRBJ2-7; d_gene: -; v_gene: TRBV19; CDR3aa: CARLTGSYEQYF; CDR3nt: TGTGCCAGACTGACGGGCTCCTACGAGCAGTACTTC
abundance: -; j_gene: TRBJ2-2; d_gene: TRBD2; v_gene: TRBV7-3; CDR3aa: CASSPGLALTGELFF; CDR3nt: TGTGCCAGCAGCCCAGGACTAGCGCTAACCGGGGAGCTGTTTTTT
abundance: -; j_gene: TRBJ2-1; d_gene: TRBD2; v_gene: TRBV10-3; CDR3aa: CAISELAGGLYNEQFF; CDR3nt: TGTGCCATCAGTGAGCTAGCGGGAGGGCTCTACAATGAGCAGTTCTTC
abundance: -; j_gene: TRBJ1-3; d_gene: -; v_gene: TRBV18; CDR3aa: CASSREAPDSSGNTIYF; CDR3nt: TGTGCCAGCTCTCGGGAAGCGCCGGACAGCTCTGGAAACACCATATATTTT
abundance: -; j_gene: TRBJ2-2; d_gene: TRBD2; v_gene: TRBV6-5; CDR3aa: CASSLLAGGSGELFF; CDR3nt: TGTGCCAGCAGCCTGCTAGCGGGAGGGTCCGGGGAGCTGTTTTTT
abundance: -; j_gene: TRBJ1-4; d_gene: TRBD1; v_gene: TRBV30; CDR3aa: CAWSLTRDRGTNEKLFF; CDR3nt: TGTGCCTGGAGTTTAACCCGGGACAGGGGGACTAATGAAAAACTGTTTTTT
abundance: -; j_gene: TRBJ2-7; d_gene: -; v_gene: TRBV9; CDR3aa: CASSVQSGTYEQYF; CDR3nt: TGTGCCAGCAGCGTACAATCAGGTACCTACGAGCAGTACTTC
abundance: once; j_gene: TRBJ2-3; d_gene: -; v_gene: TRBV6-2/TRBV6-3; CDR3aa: CASSKTTGDTQYF; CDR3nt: TGTGCCAGCAGCAAAACGACTGGGGATACGCAGTATTTT
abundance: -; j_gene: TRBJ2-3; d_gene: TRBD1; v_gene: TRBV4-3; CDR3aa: CASSPKRRTGDTDTQYF; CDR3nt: TGCGCCAGCAGCCCTAAAAGACGGACAGGGGACACAGATACGCAGTATTTT
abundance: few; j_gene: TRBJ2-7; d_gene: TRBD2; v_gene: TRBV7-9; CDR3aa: CASSFPTSGRNNEQYF; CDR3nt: TGTGCCAGCAGCTTTCCGACTAGCGGGAGGAATAACGAGCAGTACTTC
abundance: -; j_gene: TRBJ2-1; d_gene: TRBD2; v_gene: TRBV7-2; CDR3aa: CASSATSGSYVEQFF; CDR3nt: TGTGCCAGCAGCGCTACTAGCGGGAGTTATGTTGAGCAGTTCTTC
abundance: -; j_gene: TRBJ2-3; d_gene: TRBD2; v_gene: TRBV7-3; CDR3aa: CASSLQAGAADTQYF; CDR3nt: TGTGCCAGCAGCTTACAAGCGGGAGCGGCAGATACGCAGTATTTT
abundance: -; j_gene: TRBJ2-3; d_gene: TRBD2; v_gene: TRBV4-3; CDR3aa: CASSTEASGGTDTQYF; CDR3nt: TGCGCCAGCAGCACCGAGGCTAGCGGCGGCACAGATACGCAGTATTTT
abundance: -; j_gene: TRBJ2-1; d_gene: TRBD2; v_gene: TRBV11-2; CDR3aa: CASRLAGGAGEQFF; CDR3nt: TGTGCCAGCAGGTTAGCGGGAGGCGCCGGTGAGCAGTTCTTC
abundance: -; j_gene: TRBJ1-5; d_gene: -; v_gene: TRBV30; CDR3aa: CAWSVPGFNKPQHF; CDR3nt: TGTGCCTGGAGTGTACCAGGGTTTAATAAGCCCCAGCATTTT
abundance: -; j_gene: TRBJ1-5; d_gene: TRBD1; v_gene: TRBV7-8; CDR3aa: CASSLASRTGSKPQHF; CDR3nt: TGTGCCAGCAGCTTAGCGTCAAGGACAGGGTCCAAGCCCCAGCATTTT
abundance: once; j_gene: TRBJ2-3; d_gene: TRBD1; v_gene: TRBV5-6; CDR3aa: CASSWTGRTDTQYF; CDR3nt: TGTGCCAGCAGCTGGACAGGGAGGACAGATACGCAGTATTTT
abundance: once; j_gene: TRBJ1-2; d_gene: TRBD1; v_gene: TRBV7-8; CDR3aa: CASSLARGQGTGYTF; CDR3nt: TGTGCCAGCAGCTTAGCGCGAGGACAGGGGACCGGCTACACCTTC
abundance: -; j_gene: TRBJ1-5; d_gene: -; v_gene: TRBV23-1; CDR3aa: CASSGEAGYSNQPQHF; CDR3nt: TGCGCCAGCAGCGGTGAAGCGGGCTATAGCAATCAGCCCCAGCATTTT
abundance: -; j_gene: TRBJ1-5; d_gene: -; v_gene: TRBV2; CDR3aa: CASSPGSSNQPQHF; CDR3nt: TGTGCCAGCAGCCCGGGTTCAAGCAATCAGCCCCAGCATTTT
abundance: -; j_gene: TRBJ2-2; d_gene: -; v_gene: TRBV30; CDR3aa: CAWSVERVGLTGELFF; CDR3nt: TGTGCCTGGAGTGTGGAGCGGGTTGGACTAACCGGGGAGCTGTTTTTT
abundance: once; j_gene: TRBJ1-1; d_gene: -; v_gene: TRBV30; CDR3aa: CAWRPLVGTPNTEAFF; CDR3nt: TGTGCCTGGAGGCCTCTTGTCGGGACTCCGAACACTGAAGCTTTCTTT
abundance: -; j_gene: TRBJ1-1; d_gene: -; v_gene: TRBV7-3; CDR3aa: CASSVQTNTEAFF; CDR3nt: TGTGCCAGCAGCGTACAGACGAACACTGAAGCTTTCTTT
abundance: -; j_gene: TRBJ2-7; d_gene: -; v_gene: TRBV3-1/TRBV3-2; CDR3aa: CASSPSAVYEQYF; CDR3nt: TGTGCCAGCAGCCCCTCAGCGGTGTACGAGCAGTACTTC
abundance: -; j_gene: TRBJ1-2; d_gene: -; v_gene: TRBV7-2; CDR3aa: CASRIDRSSNYGYTF; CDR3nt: TGTGCCAGCAGAATTGACAGATCTTCTAACTATGGCTACACCTTC
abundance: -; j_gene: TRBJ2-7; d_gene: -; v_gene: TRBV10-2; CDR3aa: CASSEPGWQGYEQYF; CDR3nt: TGCGCCAGCAGTGAGCCCGGTTGGCAGGGGTACGAGCAGTACTTC
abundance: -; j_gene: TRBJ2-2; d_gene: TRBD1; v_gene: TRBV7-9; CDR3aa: CASSPPGQGNTGELFF; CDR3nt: TGTGCCAGCAGTCCCCCGGGACAGGGAAACACCGGGGAGCTGTTTTTT
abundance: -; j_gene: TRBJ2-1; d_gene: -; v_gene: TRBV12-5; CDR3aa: CASGPGSSLGEQFF; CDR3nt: TGTGCTAGTGGCCCGGGATCATCGCTCGGGGAGCAGTTCTTC
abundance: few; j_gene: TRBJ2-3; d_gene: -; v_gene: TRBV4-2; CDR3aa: CASSPIQGRAADTQYF; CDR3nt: TGTGCCAGCAGCCCGATCCAAGGGAGAGCAGCAGATACGCAGTATTTT
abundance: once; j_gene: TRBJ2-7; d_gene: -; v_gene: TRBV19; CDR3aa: CASSIDYRRASYEQYF; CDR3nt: TGTGCCAGTAGTATAGATTACAGGCGCGCGTCCTACGAGCAGTACTTC
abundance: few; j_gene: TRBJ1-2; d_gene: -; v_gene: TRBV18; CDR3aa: CASSPGANYGYTF; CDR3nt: TGTGCCAGCTCGCCCGGGGCTAACTATGGCTACACCTTC
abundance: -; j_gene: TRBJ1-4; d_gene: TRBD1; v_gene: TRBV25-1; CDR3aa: CASSEFGTANEKLFF; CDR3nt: TGTGCCAGCAGTGAATTTGGGACAGCGAATGAAAAACTGTTTTTT
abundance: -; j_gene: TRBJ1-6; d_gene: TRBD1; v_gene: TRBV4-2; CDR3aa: CASSQEGTGAYNSPLHF; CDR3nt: TGTGCCAGCAGCCAAGAGGGGACAGGGGCGTATAATTCACCCCTCCACTTT
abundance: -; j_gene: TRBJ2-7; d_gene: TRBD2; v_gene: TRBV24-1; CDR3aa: CATSDFGTSGSYEQYF; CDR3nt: TGTGCCACCAGTGATTTTGGGACTAGCGGCTCCTACGAGCAGTACTTC
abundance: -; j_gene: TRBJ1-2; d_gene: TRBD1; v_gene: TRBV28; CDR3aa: CASIPRLGTDYYGYTF; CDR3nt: TGTGCCAGCATTCCCCGGCTCGGGACAGATTATTATGGCTACACCTTC
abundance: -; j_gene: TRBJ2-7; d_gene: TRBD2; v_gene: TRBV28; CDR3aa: CASSSRRGSENEQYF; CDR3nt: TGTGCCAGCAGTTCCAGGCGCGGGAGTGAGAACGAGCAGTACTTC
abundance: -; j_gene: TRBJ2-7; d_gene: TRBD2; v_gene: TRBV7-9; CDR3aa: CASSSGSGRVYEQYF; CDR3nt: TGTGCCAGCAGCTCCGGAAGCGGGAGGGTTTACGAGCAGTACTTC